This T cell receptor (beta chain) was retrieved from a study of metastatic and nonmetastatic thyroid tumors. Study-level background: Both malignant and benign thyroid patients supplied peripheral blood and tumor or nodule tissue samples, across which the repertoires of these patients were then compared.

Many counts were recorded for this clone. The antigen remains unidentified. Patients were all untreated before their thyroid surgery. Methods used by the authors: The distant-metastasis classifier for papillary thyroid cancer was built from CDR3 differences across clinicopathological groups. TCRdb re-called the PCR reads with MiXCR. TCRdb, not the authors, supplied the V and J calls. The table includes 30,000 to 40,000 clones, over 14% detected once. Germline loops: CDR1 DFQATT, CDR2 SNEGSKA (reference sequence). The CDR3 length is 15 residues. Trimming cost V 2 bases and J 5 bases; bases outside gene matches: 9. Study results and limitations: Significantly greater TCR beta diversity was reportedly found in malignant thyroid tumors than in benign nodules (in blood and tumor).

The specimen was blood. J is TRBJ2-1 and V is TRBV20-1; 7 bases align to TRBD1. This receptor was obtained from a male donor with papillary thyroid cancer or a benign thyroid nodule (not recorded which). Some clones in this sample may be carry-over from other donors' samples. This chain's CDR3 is CSARNSAGGNNEQFF. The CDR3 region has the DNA TGCAGTGCTAGAAACTCGGCAGGGGGAAACAATGAGCAGTTCTTC.